Shown below are 30 T cell receptor beta chains from a single sample sequenced in a study of blood T cells in healthy people across ages (dated by TCRdb to about 2015). Libraries were built with 5' RACE. The listed sequencing device is Illumina HiSeq 2500. A second roughly 7 to 11 cycle PCR used a sample-barcoded 5' primer and a J-beta primer mix. Starting from the raw public reads, TCRdb applied fastp trimming at Q25, assembled clones with MiXCR and retained in-frame beta chains. Identical CDR3 protein sequences are pooled into one entry, listed with their most common genes and DNA. Recorded for this sample are 1 million or so distinct CDR3 sequences; less than 25% of them occurred a single time. Jointly, the top ten make up less than 0.85% of the sample. The same data also went into a second study, on T cells of mothers and their children.

Sequencing used blood. These receptors were obtained from a girl aged 2-9 years in good health.

In this sample, this clonotype turned up a few times. The V gene is TRBV6-6, the J gene TRBJ1-5; D unresolved. This CDR3 region has 15 residues. Trimming removed 8 bases at V and 1 base at J, with 15 bases between. The germline V gene has CDR1 MNHNY and CDR2 SVGAGI (reference sequence). CDR3 loop: CASRVVRTSNQPQHF. The CDR3, as DNA: TGTGCCAGCCGGGTAGTCCGGACGAGCAATCAGCCCCAGCATTTT.

This clonotype has more than one count but fewer than ten. This chain uses TRBV4-3 with TRBJ2-5, with unresolved D. TRBJ2-1 matches the DNA end more closely, so the J call is doubtful. Germline-derived CDR1 and CDR2 are LGHNA and YSLEER. The CDR3 is 14 residues long. The CDR3 protein is CASSQATYSLHQFF. CDR3 nucleotides: TGCGCCAGCAGCCAAGCTACCTACAGCCTTCACCAGTTCTTC.

The chain's CDR3 is CASGKQGYEEKLFF. Written as DNA, the CDR3 is TGTGCCAGCGGTAAACAGGGGTATGAGGAAAAACTGTTTTTT. The rearrangement links TRBV7-9 to TRBJ1-4; 7 bases are a match to TRBD1. CDR3 size: 14 residues. Germline lookup yields CDR1 SEHNR and CDR2 FQNEAQ (reference sequence). V dropped 8 bases and J dropped 8; count of bases not matched to a gene: 11. The entire variable domain, with the rest obtained from reference TRBV7-9 and TRBJ1-4, is as follows: DTGVSQNPRHKITKRGQNVTFRCDPISEHNRLYWYRQTLGQGPEFLTYFQNEAQLEKSRLLSDRFSAERPKGSFSTLEIQRTEQGDSAMYLCASGKQGYEEKLFFGSGTQLSVL.

The chain uses TRBV29-1 and TRBJ2-5; D gene ambiguous. Trimming stripped 7 bases from V and 4 bases from J, with 10 bases between. The CDR3 extends over 11 amino acids. Germline values: CDR1 SQVTM, CDR2 ANQGSEA. CDR3 amino acids: CSAGPPETQYF. The CDR3 DNA is TGCAGCGCTGGACCGCCAGAGACCCAGTACTTC.

This clonotype occurred a few times. The chain links TRBV9 to TRBJ1-3; D uncertain. Per germline, CDR1 SGDLS and CDR2 YYNGEE. This CDR3 is built from 12 residues. Trimming pared 7 bases from V and 4 bases from J, leaving 9 bases between. In DNA form, the CDR3 reads TGTGCCAGCGGGCCTCTCGGAAACACCATATATTTT. This codes for CASGPLGNTIYF.

This rearrangement joins TRBV14 to TRBJ2-7; D is unclear. Trimming shortened V by 3 bases and J by 3 bases, and 9 bases separated the two germline ends. CDR3 size: 13 residues. Germline assignment: CDR1 SGHDN and CDR2 FVKESK. The DNA of the CDR3 is TGTGCCAGCAGCCATGGAAAGGGCTACGAGCAGTACTTC. The encoded protein is CASSHGKGYEQYF.

Comment on this clonotype: Germline and junction disagree at one end, which may indicate a read error. This sequence joins TRBV2 and TRBJ2-1; perhaps TRBD2 as D (6 bases). The end of the DNA aligns better with TRBJ2-5, so the J call may be wrong. CDR1 is SNHLY and CDR2 is FYNNEI in the germline V gene. CDR3 size: 18 residues. Here the CDR3 DNA reads TGTGCCAGCAGTGAATCCCTAGCGTTTTCTGAAGGGCAAGAGATCCAGTACTTC. Encoded protein: CASSESLAFSEGQEIQYF.

This chain joins TRBV28 and TRBJ2-7, with a possible D match to TRBD2 (6 bases). This CDR3 is built from 14 residues. Trimming pared 4 bases from V and 4 bases from J, leaving 14 bases between. The germline CDR1 and CDR2 sequences are MDHEN and SYDVKM. CDR3 in amino acids: CASSSFGSPYEQYF. The CDR3 coding sequence is TGTGCCAGCAGTTCTTTCGGGAGTCCGTACGAGCAGTACTTC.

This chain uses TRBV4-3 with TRBJ2-5; 13 bases map to TRBD2. TRBJ2-7 matches the DNA end more closely, so the J call is doubtful. This CDR3 has 18 amino acids. Germline-derived CDR1 and CDR2 are LGHNA and YSLEER. CDR3 DNA sequence: TGCGCCAGCAGCCAAGAGACCGGACTAGCGGGGGCATTCTACGAGCAGTACTTC. This codes for CASSQETGLAGAFYEQYF.

The genes are TRBV7-9 and TRBJ2-7, with 10 bases aligning to TRBD2. From germline, CDR1 is SEHNR and CDR2 FQNEAQ (reference sequence). V lost 5 bases, J lost 3 bases, and 7 bases stayed unmatched. The CDR3 contains 15 residues. CDR3 coding DNA: TGTGCCAGCAGCCCATCGCTAGCGGGAGACTACGAGCAGTACTTC. This translates into CASSPSLAGDYEQYF. The full variable domain, in which reference TRBV7-9 and TRBJ2-7 provide the parts outside the CDR3, is DTGVSQNPRHKITKRGQNVTFRCDPISEHNRLYWYRQTLGQGPEFLTYFQNEAQLEKSRLLSDRFSAERPKGSFSTLEIQRTEQGDSAMYLCASSPSLAGDYEQYFGPGTRLTVT.

V is TRBV12-3 or TRBV12-4 and J is TRBJ2-7; D is unclear. Trimming cost V 6 bases and J 3 bases, with 15 bases left between them. This CDR3 has 14 amino acids. The CDR3 DNA is TGTGCCAGCAGCCCGATGGGTGAGTTCTACGAGCAGTACTTC. Its protein is CASSPMGEFYEQYF.

The table lists this clonotype with a few counts. The chain recombines TRBV12-3 or TRBV12-4 with TRBJ2-5, with 14 bases aligning to TRBD2. The DNA end is a closer match to TRBJ2-1, so the J assignment may be wrong. This CDR3 region has 16 residues. CDR3 sequence reads: CASSLWTSGRNDEQFF. For the CDR3, the DNA is TGTGCCAGCAGTTTATGGACTAGCGGGAGGAATGATGAGCAGTTCTTC.

This clonotype showed up just a few times. This chain connects TRBV24-1 to TRBJ2-5; D is unclear. The J call may be in error: the DNA end matches TRBJ2-7 better. CDR3 length: 12 residues. The germline gives CDR1 KGHDR, CDR2 SFDVKD. The CDR3 loop reads CATSDLPYEQYF. Written as DNA, the CDR3 is TGTGCCACCAGTGATCTCCCCTACGAGCAGTACTTC.

This clonotype was picked up a small number of times. For the CDR3, the DNA is TGTGCCAGCAGTTTCGGACGGCCCGGGGAACTGTTTTTT. Translation: CASSFGRPGELFF. The chain joins TRBV12-3 or TRBV12-4 to TRBJ1-4; D gene unclear. Trimming took off 3 bases at V and 12 bases at J, with 14 bases between the two ends. The CDR3 loop spans 13 amino acids.

The rearrangement joins TRBV4-3 to TRBJ2-3; D could derive from TRBD1 or TRBD2 (6 bases each). The V end was cut by 0 bases, the J end by 2 bases, with 12 bases between. The germline CDR1 and CDR2 sequences are LGHNA and YSLEER. This CDR3 has 16 amino acids. The CDR3: CASSQDLGGVTDTQYF. Written as DNA, the CDR3 is TGCGCCAGCAGCCAAGATCTGGGGGGCGTCACAGATACGCAGTATTTT.

V is TRBV28 and J is TRBJ1-2, with TRBD1 as a possible D gene (5 bases). CDR1 and CDR2 from the germline V gene are MDHEN and SYDVKM. V lost 10 bases, J lost 5 bases, and 20 bases lay in between. This CDR3 is 14 amino acids long. The CDR3, as DNA: TGTGCCATCCCAAGACCGGGGGAAGAGTATGGCTACACCTTC. As protein: CAIPRPGEEYGYTF.

The chain employs TRBV5-1 and TRBJ2-7; D unclear. CDR3 length: 13 residues. V was cut by 2 bases and J by 3 bases, with 9 bases left in between. CDR1 is SGHRS and CDR2 is YFSETQ in the germline V gene. CDR3 region: CASSFRFNYEQYF. CDR3 bases: TGCGCCAGCAGCTTCCGTTTTAACTACGAGCAGTACTTC.

The V call is TRBV6-5, the J call TRBJ2-4; no firm D call. There are 13 residues in the CDR3. The germline gives CDR1 MNHEY, CDR2 SVGAGI. The V and J ends lost 4 bases and 5 bases respectively, with 9 bases between them. This CDR3 reads CASSFTGENIQYF. Here the CDR3 DNA reads TGTGCCAGCAGTTTCACGGGCGAAAACATTCAGTACTTC.

The chain couples TRBV28 to TRBJ2-3; 7 bases fit TRBD1. The CDR3 is 15 residues long. With 5 bases clipped from V and 9 bases from J, the junction kept 14 bases outside the gene matches. Germline CDR1 reads MDHEN; CDR2 reads SYDVKM. The CDR3 spells CASSPRPPSTGTQYF. CDR3 DNA: TGTGCCAGCAGTCCCAGACCACCATCGACAGGGACGCAGTATTTT. Based on the CDR3 plus reference TRBV28 and TRBJ2-3, the full variable domain is DVKVTQSSRYLVKRTGEKVFLECVQDMDHENMFWYRQDPGLGLRLIYFSYDVKMKEKGDIPEGYSVSREKKERFSLILESASTNQTSMYLCASSPRPPSTGTQYFGPGTRLTVL.

The chain has TRBV7-3 and TRBJ2-3; D might be TRBD1 (5 bases). Germline CDR1 SGHTA, CDR2 FQGTGA. This CDR3 region has 14 residues. Between the trimmed V and J ends, which lost 5 bases and 5 bases, there was a span of 14 bases. The CDR3: CASSLNRQQDTQYF. CDR3 bases: TGTGCCAGCAGCCTAAACCGACAGCAAGATACGCAGTATTTT.

The chain couples TRBV9 to TRBJ2-3, with 7 bases fitting TRBD2. Germline V gene data show CDR1 as SGDLS and CDR2 as YYNGEE. The CDR3 spans 16 residues. The J segment lost 4 bases and the V segment lost 9 bases, leaving 17 bases of the junction unmatched. The CDR3 nucleotides read TGTGCCATGGCGACTAGCTACCTTAGGGCGCCAGATACGCAGTATTTT. It encodes CAMATSYLRAPDTQYF.

The chain recombines TRBV7-3 with TRBJ1-1; 8 bases map to TRBD1. There are 14 residues in the CDR3. J was trimmed by 3 bases and V by 5 bases; bases with no gene match: 5. Germline values: CDR1 SGHTA, CDR2 FQGTGA. This chain's CDR3 is CASSPTGEDTEAFF. The CDR3 DNA follows: TGTGCCAGCAGCCCGACAGGGGAGGACACTGAAGCTTTCTTT.

This clonotype was seen only a few times. This chain connects TRBV7-9 to TRBJ2-3; D may be TRBD1 or TRBD2 (5 bases each). Looked up from germline, CDR1 is SEHNR and CDR2 is FQNEAQ (reference sequence). Trimming removed 1 base from V and 2 bases from J, with 16 bases in between. The CDR3 extends over 17 amino acids. The CDR3 nucleotides read TGTGCCAGCAGCTTAGGGCCTTCGAGGGGCCTCACAGATACGCAGTATTTT. Amino acids: CASSLGPSRGLTDTQYF.

This chain links TRBV27 with TRBJ1-4; unclear D gene. Trimming took 2 bases from V and 7 from J, leaving 20 bases between them. Germline V gene sequence: CDR1 MNHEY, CDR2 SMNVEV (reference sequence). The CDR3 has 17 amino acids. CDR3 residues: CASSLLSQRSRPEKLFF. The CDR3 DNA sequence: TGTGCCAGCAGTTTACTCAGCCAACGGTCTCGACCTGAAAAACTGTTTTTT.

The chain employs TRBV20-1 and TRBJ1-2, with D unresolved. Germline V gene lookup returns CDR1 DFQATT and CDR2 SNEGSKA (reference sequence). Trimming pared 0 bases from V and 4 bases from J, leaving 15 bases between. This CDR3 is 15 amino acids long. CDR3 loop: CSARDRGGSGYGYTF. DNA for the CDR3: TGCAGTGCTAGAGATCGAGGAGGGTCCGGCTATGGCTACACCTTC.

This clonotype occurred a few times. J is TRBJ2-7 and V is TRBV28; D call uncertain. Germline V lookup: CDR1 MDHEN, CDR2 SYDVKM. The length of the CDR3 is 14 residues. V shed 4 bases and J shed 4 bases, with 14 bases lying between them. The CDR3: CASSSRFFGYEQYF. CDR3 nucleotides: TGTGCCAGCAGTTCCCGATTTTTCGGGTACGAGCAGTACTTC.

This clonotype was picked up a small number of times. The V gene is TRBV20-1, the J gene TRBJ1-5, with unresolved D. V was pared by 0 bases and J by 2 bases, with 11 bases between. Germline CDR1 and CDR2: DFQATT and SNEGSKA (reference sequence). The CDR3 has 15 residues. The chain's CDR3 is CSARDRVYGNQPQHF. The CDR3 nucleotides read TGCAGTGCTAGAGATCGTGTTTATGGCAATCAGCCCCAGCATTTT.

A single count supports this clonotype. This chain links TRBV29-1 with TRBJ1-1; D call uncertain. Trimming removed 3 bases from V and 0 bases from J, with 8 bases in between. Germline CDR1 SQVTM, CDR2 ANQGSEA. The CDR3 loop spans 13 amino acids. The CDR3 is CSVDLIMNTEAFF. CDR3 nucleotides: TGCAGCGTTGATTTGATCATGAACACTGAAGCTTTCTTT.

CDR3 sequence (DNA): TGCGCCAGCAGCCAAGATTTAACAGCACACCCTCGGAACACTGAAGCTTTCTTT. It encodes CASSQDLTAHPRNTEAFF. The chain is built from TRBV4-3 and TRBJ1-1; D uncertain. Trimming left V 0 bases short and J 1 base short, with 18 bases between. Germline CDR1 reads LGHNA; CDR2 reads YSLEER. The length of the CDR3 is 18 residues.

The sample holds a few counts of this clonotype. The chain combines TRBV27 with TRBJ2-7; maybe TRBD1 (5 bases). V was cut by 2 bases and J by 3 bases, with 11 bases left in between. CDR3 length: 14 residues. Germline assignment: CDR1 MNHEY and CDR2 SMNVEV (reference sequence). DNA of the CDR3: TGTGCCAGCAGTTTAGTCGCCAGGGACTACGAGCAGTACTTC. Translating it yields CASSLVARDYEQYF.